This T cell receptor beta chain was sequenced for a study of blood T cell repertoires in COVID-19. About the study: Samples representing acute and convalescent COVID-19 were sourced from the United States, Italy and Spain. PBMCs, B-cell-depleted T cells, or T cells provided the cDNA or gDNA that made up the material.

Clinical history reported by participants formed the basis on which cohorts were assigned. In the authors' workflow: Estimation of nucleated cell counts relied on the amplification of reference gene primers. Clones were read by immunoSEQ multiplex PCR, and TCRdb kept only the in-frame ones, dropping some. V and J calls and clone size are those listed in that table; D and trimming were worked out from the DNA. The data hold about 250,000 clones, with approximately 85% observed a single time. Trimming removed 2 bases from V and 7 bases from J; junction bases left unmatched: 2. The CDR3 has 13 amino acids. Germline-derived CDR1 and CDR2 are LGHDT and YNNKEL (reference sequence).

The chain uses TRBV3-1 (or the pseudogene TRBV3-2) and TRBJ2-1; 7 positions agree with TRBD1. This receptor was obtained from a woman aged 45 to 65 with acute COVID-19. Sequences were obtained from PBMCs or T cells enriched from blood (not recorded which). For the CDR3, the DNA is TGTGCCAGCAGCCAAAGGGGGCAAAATGAGCAGTTCTTC. Translating it yields CASSQRGQNEQFF.